A selection of T cell receptor beta chains follows, all from one sample in a study of human T cells and chemical hapten exposure. TCRdb used MiXCR to reprocess the RACE reads, holding one entry per CDR3 protein. The sample holds 110,000 or so distinct CDR3 sequences; roughly a tenth are singletons and the top ten take approximately 3%. The sequenced sample was whole blood, obtained in connection with sensitization to the hapten diphenylcyclopropenone (DPC). All receptors derive from a woman between 40 and 50 years old with alopecia areata. Some clones in this sample may be carry-over from other donors' samples. Each CDR3 is given with its conserved first and last residue. The D gene is left open where the match is weak. Clone sizes are given selectively: once, few, many, or a class where the clone is expanded.

cdr3_length	d_call	v_call	j_call	clone_size	cdr3_nt	cdr3_aa
15	TRBD1	TRBV5-4	TRBJ2-2	NA	TGTGCCAGCAGCCCGAGACAGGGCGGGTCGGGGGAGCTGTTTTTT	CASSPRQGGSGELFF
12	NA	TRBV7-2	TRBJ2-7	NA	TGTGCCAGCAGCTTTGGACAGAACGAGCAGTACTTC	CASSFGQNEQYF
18	TRBD1	TRBV3-1	TRBJ1-3	many	TGTGCCAGCAGCCAAGATAGGCAGGGGGCCAACTCTGGAAACACCATATATTTT	CASSQDRQGANSGNTIYF
13	NA	TRBV10-2	TRBJ1-1	few	TGCGCCAGCACTAGGGACACATACACTGAAGCTTTCTTT	CASTRDTYTEAFF
16	TRBD2	TRBV5-5	TRBJ2-1	many	TGTGCCAGCAGCAGAGCCGGGACTAGCCCCTACAATGAGCAGTTCTTC	CASSRAGTSPYNEQFF
13	NA	TRBV28	TRBJ2-7	many	TGTGCCAGCCTCGACCCAGCAGACTACGAGCAGTACTTC	CASLDPADYEQYF
13	NA	TRBV5-1	TRBJ1-1	many	TGCGCCACCCGATTCACAGGGTACACTGAAGCTTTCTTT	CATRFTGYTEAFF
14	NA	TRBV29-1	TRBJ1-2	many	TGCAGCGTTGAAGAAGTGACTGTACATTCGGGCTACACCTTC	CSVEEVTVHSGYTF
16	TRBD1	TRBV28	TRBJ1-4	NA	TGTGCCAGCAGTCCGGGACAGGGGCTCCTAGAGGAAAAACTGTTTTTT	CASSPGQGLLEEKLFF
15	NA	TRBV11-2	TRBJ2-4	many	TGTGCCAGCACCTTCAGGGGACGTTTTATGGACATTCAGTACTTC	CASTFRGRFMDIQYF
12	NA	TRBV29-1	TRBJ2-5	many	TGCAGCGTTGAGGGAAACCAAGAGACCCAGTACTTC	CSVEGNQETQYF
14	TRBD1	TRBV7-9	TRBJ1-4	many	TGTGCCAGCAGCCCAGGGGGGTCCAACGAAAAACTGTTTTTT	CASSPGGSNEKLFF
14	TRBD1	TRBV10-2	TRBJ2-4	NA	TGCGCCAGCGGTGGACAGGGCTTCAGAATCATTCAGTACTTC	CASGGQGFRIIQYF
16	NA	TRBV4-3	TRBJ2-4	few	TGCGCCAGCAGCCGAGAATCCGGGGCCACCAAAAACATTCAGTACTTC	CASSRESGATKNIQYF
16	TRBD1	TRBV5-1	TRBJ1-1	NA	TGCGCCAGCAGCTTGTCCGGGACAGGCCATAACACTGAAGCTTTCTTT	CASSLSGTGHNTEAFF
16	NA	TRBV20-1	TRBJ2-6	few	TGCAGTGCGCAAGTTAGGACAGCCTCTGGGGCCAACGTCCTGACTTTC	CSAQVRTASGANVLTF
12	TRBD1	TRBV20-1	TRBJ2-7	NA	TGCAGTGCCGACCGGGACAGGTACGAGCAGTACTTC	CSADRDRYEQYF
15	NA	TRBV7-9	TRBJ2-1	few	TGTGCCAGCAGCCCCCCCTCCGGCCGGGACAATGAGCAGTTCTTC	CASSPPSGRDNEQFF
15	NA	TRBV6-5	TRBJ2-1	many	TGTGCCAGCAGTTACCGGGACACCCTGCACAATGAGCAGTTCTTC	CASSYRDTLHNEQFF
13	NA	TRBV5-1	TRBJ2-5	many	TGCGCCAGCAGCCAGGGACGGGAAATGGCCCAGTACTTC	CASSQGREMAQYF
13	NA	TRBV10-3	TRBJ1-6	many	TGTGCCATCAGTGGAGTGGACAGATCACCCCTCCACTTT	CAISGVDRSPLHF
14	NA	TRBV7-9	TRBJ2-7	many	TGTGCCAGCAGCCCCCAAGCGGGTACCTACGAGCAGTACTTC	CASSPQAGTYEQYF
14	TRBD1	TRBV27	TRBJ2-7	many	TGTGCCAGCAGCCCCGGGACAGCCCCTTACGAGCAGTACTTC	CASSPGTAPYEQYF
14	NA	TRBV30	TRBJ1-2	NA	TGTGCCTGGACGGCACGAGGGACCGAGCGTGGCTACACCTTC	CAWTARGTERGYTF
13	TRBD1	TRBV10-3	TRBJ2-3	many	TGTGCCCTGGGGGGACAGGGTTCAGATACGCAGTATTTT	CALGGQGSDTQYF
14	NA	TRBV18	TRBJ1-1	NA	TGTGCCAGCTCAGGAGACCCTAGAGGGTCCGAAGCTTTCTTT	CASSGDPRGSEAFF
13	NA	TRBV3-1	TRBJ2-7	NA	TGTGCCAGCAGCCTAGAGGGGGTTGGCGAGCAGTACTTC	CASSLEGVGEQYF
14	NA	TRBV27	TRBJ1-1	few	TGTGCCAGCAGTTTATCGGTACTCTCAGCTGAAGCTTTCTTT	CASSLSVLSAEAFF
15	TRBD1	TRBV25-1	TRBJ2-7	few	TGTGCCAGCAGGGCCCATGGGACAGGGGGCCACGAGCAGTACTTC	CASRAHGTGGHEQYF
13	NA	TRBV20-1	TRBJ1-5	few	TGCAGTGCTAGTCCGGTTAGCAATCAGCCCCAGCATTTT	CSASPVSNQPQHF
14	TRBD1	TRBV12-3/TRBV12-4	TRBJ1-1	NA	TGTGCCAGCACCTTGGATCGGGACAGGACTGAAGCTTTCTTT	CASTLDRDRTEAFF
14	TRBD1	TRBV11-2	TRBJ1-2	many	TGTGCCAGCACCCTAATCAGGGGGAACTATGGCTACACCTTC	CASTLIRGNYGYTF
14	NA	TRBV28	TRBJ1-2	many	TGTGCCAGCAGTTTAGGTACGACAGTCTATGGCTACACCTTC	CASSLGTTVYGYTF
16	TRBD2	TRBV20-1	TRBJ2-3	few	TGCAGTGCTAGCCGGACTAGCGGGGGGACCACAGATACGCAGTATTTT	CSASRTSGGTTDTQYF
14	NA	TRBV7-2	TRBJ2-2	NA	TGTGCCAGCAGCTCCGGCGGGACCACCGGGGAGCTGTTTTTT	CASSSGGTTGELFF
15	TRBD2	TRBV20-1	TRBJ2-3	many	TGCAGTGCTAATGGCCCAGCGGGGAGCGAAGATACGCAGTATTTT	CSANGPAGSEDTQYF